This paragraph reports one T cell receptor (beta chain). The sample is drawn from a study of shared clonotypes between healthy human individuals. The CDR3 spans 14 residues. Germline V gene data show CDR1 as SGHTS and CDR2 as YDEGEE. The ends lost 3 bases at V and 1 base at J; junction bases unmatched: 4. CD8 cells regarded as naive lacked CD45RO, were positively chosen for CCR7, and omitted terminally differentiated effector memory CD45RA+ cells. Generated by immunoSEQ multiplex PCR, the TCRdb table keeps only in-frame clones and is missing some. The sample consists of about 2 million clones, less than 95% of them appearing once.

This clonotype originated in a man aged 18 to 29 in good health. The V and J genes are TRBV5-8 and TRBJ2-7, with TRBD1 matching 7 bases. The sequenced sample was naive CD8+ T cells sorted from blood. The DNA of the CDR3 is TGTGCCAGCAGCTGGACAGGTGGTTCCTACGAGCAGTACTTC. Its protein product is CASSWTGGSYEQYF.